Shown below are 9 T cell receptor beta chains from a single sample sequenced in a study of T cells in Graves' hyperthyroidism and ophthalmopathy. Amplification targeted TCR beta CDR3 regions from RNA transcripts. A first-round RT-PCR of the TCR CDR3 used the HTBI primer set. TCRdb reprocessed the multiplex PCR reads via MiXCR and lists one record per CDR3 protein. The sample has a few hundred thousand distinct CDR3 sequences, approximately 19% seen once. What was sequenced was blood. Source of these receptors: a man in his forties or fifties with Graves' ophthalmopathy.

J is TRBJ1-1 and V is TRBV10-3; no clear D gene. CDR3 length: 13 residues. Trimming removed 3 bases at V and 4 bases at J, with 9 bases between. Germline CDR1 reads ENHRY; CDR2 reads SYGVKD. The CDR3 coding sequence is TGTGCCATCAGTGACGGGTCGATCACTGAAGCTTTCTTT. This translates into CAISDGSITEAFF.

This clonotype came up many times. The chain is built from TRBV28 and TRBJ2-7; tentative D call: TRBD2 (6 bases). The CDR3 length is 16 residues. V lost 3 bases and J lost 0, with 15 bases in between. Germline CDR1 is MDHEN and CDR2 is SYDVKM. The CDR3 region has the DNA TGTGCCAGCAGTTTTTCCCTCGTGGGACTCTCCTACGAGCAGTACTTC. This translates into CASSFSLVGLSYEQYF.

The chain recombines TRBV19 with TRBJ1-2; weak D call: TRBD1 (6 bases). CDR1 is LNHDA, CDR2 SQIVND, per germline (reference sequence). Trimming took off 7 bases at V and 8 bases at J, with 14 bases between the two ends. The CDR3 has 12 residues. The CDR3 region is CASTTGWDGYTF. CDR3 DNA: TGTGCCAGTACAACAGGGTGGGACGGCTACACCTTC.

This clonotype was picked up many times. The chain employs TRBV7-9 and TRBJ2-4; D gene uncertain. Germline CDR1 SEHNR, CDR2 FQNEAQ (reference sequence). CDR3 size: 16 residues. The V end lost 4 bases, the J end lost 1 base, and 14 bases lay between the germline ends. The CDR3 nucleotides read TGTGCCAGCAGCTCCCATACTGTTCGGGCCAAAAACATTCAGTACTTC. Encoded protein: CASSSHTVRAKNIQYF. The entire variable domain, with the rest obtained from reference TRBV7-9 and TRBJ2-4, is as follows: DTGVSQNPRHKITKRGQNVTFRCDPISEHNRLYWYRQTLGQGPEFLTYFQNEAQLEKSRLLSDRFSAERPKGSFSTLEIQRTEQGDSAMYLCASSSHTVRAKNIQYFGAGTRLSVL.

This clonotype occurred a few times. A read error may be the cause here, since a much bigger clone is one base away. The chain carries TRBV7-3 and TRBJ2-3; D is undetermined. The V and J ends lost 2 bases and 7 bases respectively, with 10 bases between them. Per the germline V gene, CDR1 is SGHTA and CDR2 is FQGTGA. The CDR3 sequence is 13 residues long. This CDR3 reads CASSLLHGNTQYF. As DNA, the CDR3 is TGTGCCAGCAGCTTATTACATGGCAATACGCAGTATTTT.

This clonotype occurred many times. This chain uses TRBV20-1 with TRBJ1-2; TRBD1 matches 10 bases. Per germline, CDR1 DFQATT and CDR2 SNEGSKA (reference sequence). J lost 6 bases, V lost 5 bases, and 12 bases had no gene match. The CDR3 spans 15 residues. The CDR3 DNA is TGCAGTGCTCGATATCCGGGACAGGGGAGAGATGGCTACACCTTC. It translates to CSARYPGQGRDGYTF.

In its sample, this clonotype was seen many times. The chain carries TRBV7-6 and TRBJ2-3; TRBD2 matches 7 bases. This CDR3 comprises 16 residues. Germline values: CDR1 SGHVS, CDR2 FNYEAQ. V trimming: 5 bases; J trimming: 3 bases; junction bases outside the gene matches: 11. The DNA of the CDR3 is TGTGCCAGCAGCCCCTTAGGCGGGAGTGGGACAGATACGCAGTATTTT. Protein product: CASSPLGGSGTDTQYF.

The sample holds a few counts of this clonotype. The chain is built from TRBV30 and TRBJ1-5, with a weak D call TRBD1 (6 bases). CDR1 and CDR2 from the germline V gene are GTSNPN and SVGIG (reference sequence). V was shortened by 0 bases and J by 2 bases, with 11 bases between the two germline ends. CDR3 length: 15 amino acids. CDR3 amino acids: CAWSVQRGGNQPQHF. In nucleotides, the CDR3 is TGTGCCTGGAGTGTACAGAGGGGGGGCAATCAGCCCCAGCATTTT.

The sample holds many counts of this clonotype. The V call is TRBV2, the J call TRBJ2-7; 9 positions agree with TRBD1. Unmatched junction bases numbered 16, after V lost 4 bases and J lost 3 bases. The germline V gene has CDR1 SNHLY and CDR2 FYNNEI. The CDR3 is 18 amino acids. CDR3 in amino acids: CASSVAEGGTGIIYEQYF. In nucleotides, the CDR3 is TGTGCCAGCAGTGTAGCGGAGGGCGGGACAGGGATCATCTACGAGCAGTACTTC. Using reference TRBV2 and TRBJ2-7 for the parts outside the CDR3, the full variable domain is EPEVTQTPSHQVTQMGQEVILRCVPISNHLYFYWYRQILGQKVEFLVSFYNNEISEKSEIFDDQFSVERPDGSNFTLKIRSTKLEDSAMYFCASSVAEGGTGIIYEQYFGPGTRLTVT.